Presented here are 32 T cell receptor beta chains from one specimen sequenced in a study of control samples from healthy donors and cancer patients (TCRdb year 2020). The library was produced with the immunoSEQ multiplex PCR assay. As stored in TCRdb, this immuneACCESS dataset retains in-frame rearrangements with V and J assigned. A fraction of the clones does not appear; measured against another copy, unresolved V genes explain less than half of the discrepancy, and the remainder lacks a known reason. This sample has some 77,000 clones in its table, and around nine tenths of those were observed once. The leading ten clones occupy roughly 7.2% of the sample. Sequencing was carried out using blood. These receptors were obtained from a woman in her sixties or seventies in good health.

This clone is a singleton in its sample. In DNA, the CDR3 is TGTGCCAGTAGTATTATTGGGGCCCTCAGTTCGGAGCAGTACTTC. Residues: CASSIIGALSSEQYF. The J gene is TRBJ2-7, the V gene TRBV19; possibly TRBD1 for D (5 bases). Germline-derived CDR1 and CDR2 are LNHDA and SQIVND (reference sequence). Trimming took off 3 bases at V and 7 bases at J, with 19 bases between the two ends. The CDR3 covers 15 residues.

J is TRBJ2-5 and V is TRBV7-3, with D possibly matching TRBD2 (6 bases). V was cut by 1 base and J by 5 bases, with 17 bases left in between. The germline gives CDR1 SGHTA, CDR2 FQGTGA. This CDR3 spans 16 amino acids. The CDR3 DNA reads TGTGCCAGCAGCTTAATGGGCGGGATCGGTAATGAGACCCAGTACTTC. Residues: CASSLMGGIGNETQYF.

V and J are TRBV10-3 and TRBJ1-1; D might be TRBD1 (6 bases). The CDR3 spans 20 residues. Germline CDR1 reads ENHRY; CDR2 reads SYGVKD. V lost 6 bases to trimming and J lost 3 bases, with 32 bases between them. Here the CDR3 reads CAIRTGNYRGSAHVDTEAFF. The CDR3 nucleotides read TGTGCCATCAGGACAGGAAACTATAGAGGGTCCGCCCACGTGGACACTGAAGCTTTCTTT.

This chain joins TRBV9 and TRBJ2-1; 9 nucleotides line up with TRBD1. J gave up 4 bases and V 5 bases, and 4 bases lay outside the gene matches. Looked up from germline, CDR1 is SGDLS and CDR2 is YYNGEE. The CDR3 runs 14 residues. The CDR3 loop is CASRPGTGYNEQFF. As DNA, the CDR3 is TGTGCCAGCAGACCCGGGACAGGGTACAATGAGCAGTTCTTC.

The chain uses TRBV7-3 and TRBJ2-3; 8 positions agree with TRBD2. J gave up 3 bases and V 6 bases, and 2 bases lay outside the gene matches. The V gene's germline CDR1 is SGHTA and CDR2 FQGTGA. The CDR3 sequence is 13 residues long. The CDR3, as DNA: TGTGCCAGCAGAGCTAGCGGGACAGATACGCAGTATTTT. This encodes CASRASGTDTQYF. Filled out from reference TRBV7-3 and TRBJ2-3, the complete variable domain reads GAGVSQTPSNKVTEKGKYVELRCDPISGHTALYWYRQSLGQGPEFLIYFQGTGAADDSGLPNDRFFAVRPEGSVSTLKIQRTERGDSAVYLCASRASGTDTQYFGPGTRLTVL.

V and J are TRBV6-1 and TRBJ2-4; TRBD2 agrees at 10 bases. The CDR3 is 14 amino acids. The junction had 3 bases not matched to a gene; V was cut back by 2 bases and J by 8 bases. CDR1 is MNHNS, CDR2 SASEGT, per germline. The CDR3 region is CASSELAGDDIQYF. The CDR3 DNA follows: TGTGCCAGCAGTGAACTAGCGGGAGATGACATTCAGTACTTC.

The CDR3 region is CAFCSSPNQPQHF. The CDR3 nucleotides read TGTGCCTTCTGCAGTTCCCCCAATCAGCCCCAGCATTTT. This sequence joins TRBV30 and TRBJ1-5; D unresolved. The CDR3 sequence is 13 residues long. V lost 7 bases and J 3 bases, leaving 13 bases between the germline ends. Germline values: CDR1 GTSNPN, CDR2 SVGIG (reference sequence).

CDR3 residues: CSVEGVQGGTQYF. CDR3 bases: TGCAGCGTTGAGGGCGTGCAGGGGGGGACCCAGTACTTC. The chain uses TRBV29-1 and TRBJ2-5; D perhaps matches TRBD1 (7 bases). This CDR3 region has 13 residues. In germline, CDR1 is SQVTM, CDR2 ANQGSEA. The V and J ends lost 3 bases and 7 bases respectively, with 15 bases between them.

V and J are TRBV6-5 and TRBJ1-2; no definite D call. CDR3 length: 13 amino acids. Trimming shortened V by 4 bases and J by 0 bases, and 6 bases separated the two germline ends. The V gene's germline CDR1 is MNHEY and CDR2 SVGAGI. The CDR3 DNA follows: TGTGCCAGCAGTTCCTCAGCTAACTATGGCTACACCTTC. It encodes CASSSSANYGYTF.

The chain links TRBV2 to TRBJ1-1; D call uncertain. V lost 6 bases, J lost 1 base, and 15 bases lay in between. Germline values: CDR1 SNHLY, CDR2 FYNNEI. There are 15 residues in the CDR3. Written as DNA, the CDR3 is TGTGCCAGCAGGCTAAGTTCCGGGAAGAACACTGAAGCTTTCTTT. Encoded protein: CASRLSSGKNTEAFF.

The rearrangement joins TRBV4-1 to TRBJ1-2, with D unclear. Germline CDR1 reads MGHRA; CDR2 reads YSYEKL. The germline V and J ends were trimmed by 1 base and 3 bases, with 12 bases remaining between them. This CDR3 is 15 amino acids long. CDR3 nucleotide sequence: TGCGCCAGCAGCCAAGTAGGCCAGAGGTACTATGGCTACACCTTC. Its translation is CASSQVGQRYYGYTF.

This clone showed up just once. The V call is TRBV2, the J call TRBJ1-2; possibly TRBD1 for D (6 bases). The germline V gene encodes CDR1 SNHLY and CDR2 FYNNEI. The CDR3 consists of 12 residues. Trimming cost V 5 bases and J 4 bases, with 8 bases left between them. DNA for the CDR3: TGTGCCAGCAGTCGACAGGCCTATGGCTACACCTTC. It translates to CASSRQAYGYTF.

The V and J genes are TRBV18 and TRBJ2-3; D is perhaps TRBD1 (5 bases). CDR1 and CDR2 from the germline V gene are KGHSH and LQKENI. V lost 0 bases and J 1 base, leaving 8 bases between the germline ends. This CDR3 has 15 residues. CDR3 DNA sequence: TGTGCCAGCTCACCACCAGGACACCGCACAGATACGCAGTATTTT. Its protein product is CASSPPGHRTDTQYF.

This chain connects TRBV7-9 to TRBJ2-2, with a weak D call TRBD1 (5 bases). The CDR3 covers 15 residues. The germline gives CDR1 SEHNR, CDR2 FQNEAQ (reference sequence). Trimming removed 1 base from V and 5 bases from J, with 11 bases in between. CDR3 coding DNA: TGTGCCAGCAGCTTAGAGCAGGGTGGGACCGGGGAGCTGTTTTTT. Translated: CASSLEQGGTGELFF.

The rearrangement links TRBV28 to TRBJ2-3, with a tentative D call TRBD2 (6 bases). V was pared by 10 bases and J by 0 bases, with 17 bases between. CDR3 length: 15 residues. The V gene's germline CDR1 is MDHEN and CDR2 SYDVKM. CDR3 nucleotide sequence: TGTGCCACCATTGTGGCGGGGACTAGCACAGATACGCAGTATTTT. Amino acids: CATIVAGTSTDTQYF.

The gene calls are TRBV4-2 and TRBJ1-2, with D perhaps matching TRBD1 (6 bases). Germline V CDR1 and CDR2: LGHNA, YNFKEQ. V lost 2 bases to trimming and J lost 4 bases, with 8 bases between them. The CDR3 length is 13 residues. This CDR3 reads CASSQQGSYGYTF. The DNA for the CDR3 is TGTGCCAGCAGCCAACAGGGGTCCTATGGCTACACCTTC.

The chain uses TRBV5-5 and TRBJ1-1; D not certain. The CDR3 is 13 amino acids. Per germline, CDR1 SGHKS and CDR2 YYEKEE (reference sequence). The V and J ends lost 4 bases and 2 bases respectively, with 9 bases between them. The CDR3, as DNA: TGTGCCAGCAGCAGCAACACCAACACTGAAGCTTTCTTT. Its protein product is CASSSNTNTEAFF.

The chain links TRBV2 to TRBJ2-7; D possibly corresponds to TRBD2 (5 bases). CDR1 is SNHLY, CDR2 FYNNEI, per germline. V was clipped by 5 bases and J by 3 bases, with 17 bases between them. CDR3 size: 15 residues. In nucleotides, the CDR3 is TGTGCCAGCAGTCGAGGCGGGCCCCAGAACTACGAGCAGTACTTC. Protein sequence: CASSRGGPQNYEQYF.

This CDR3 is CASSLVGDEKLFF. In DNA, the CDR3 is TGTGCCAGCAGCTTGGTCGGTGACGAAAAACTGTTTTTT. This chain uses TRBV5-5 with TRBJ1-4; the D is unclear. Trimming took 0 bases from V and 8 from J, leaving 8 bases between them. Per the germline V gene, CDR1 is SGHKS and CDR2 is YYEKEE (reference sequence). This CDR3 region has 13 residues.

The rearrangement joins TRBV19 to TRBJ1-1, with unresolved D. The CDR3 totals 14 residues. Trimming cost V 5 bases and J 8 bases, with 18 bases left between them. The germline V gene has CDR1 LNHDA and CDR2 SQIVND (reference sequence). This chain's CDR3 is CASSLLSDAPEAFF. The CDR3 nucleotides are TGTGCCAGTAGTCTCTTGAGTGATGCCCCCGAAGCTTTCTTT.

The chain combines TRBV7-2 with TRBJ1-1; 7 nucleotides agree with TRBD1. Germline V gives CDR1 SGHTA, CDR2 FQGNSA. This CDR3 has 15 amino acids. With V trimmed by 7 bases and J by 1 base, 9 bases remained unmatched. The CDR3 sequence: CASTTQGGGNTEAFF. CDR3 bases: TGTGCCAGCACTACCCAAGGGGGCGGGAACACTGAAGCTTTCTTT. The complete variable domain, with remaining parts taken from reference TRBV7-2 and TRBJ1-1, reads GAGVSQSPSNKVTEKGKDVELRCDPISGHTALYWYRQSLGQGLEFLIYFQGNSAPDKSGLPSDRFSAERTGGSVSTLTIQRTQQEDSAVYLCASTTQGGGNTEAFFGQGTRLTVV.

The chain is built from TRBV6-5 and TRBJ1-1; D might be TRBD1 (6 bases). The V end was cut by 2 bases, the J end by 4 bases, with 14 bases between. The CDR3 extends over 15 amino acids. Looked up from germline, CDR1 is MNHEY and CDR2 is SVGAGI. The CDR3 protein is CASSYGVGGGTEAFF. In nucleotides, the CDR3 is TGTGCCAGCAGTTACGGTGTAGGGGGAGGCACTGAAGCTTTCTTT.

The chain combines TRBV5-5 with TRBJ2-7; weak D call: TRBD1 (7 bases). The germline gives CDR1 SGHKS, CDR2 YYEKEE (reference sequence). The V end was cut by 5 bases, the J end by 12 bases, with 24 bases between. The CDR3 sequence is 14 residues long. Here the CDR3 DNA reads TGTGCCAGCAGTCAAATGCGGGACAGACGGGACTTGTACTTC. Encoded protein: CASSQMRDRRDLYF.

V gene TRBV11-3 combines with J gene TRBJ1-1; 7 bases are a match to TRBD1. V lost 11 bases and J lost 4; bases outside the gene matches: 13. Germline V lookup: CDR1 SGHNT, CDR2 YENEEA. The CDR3 length is 14 residues. The CDR3: CASSLGQSSTEAFF. CDR3 in DNA: TGTGCCTCATCGCTGGGACAGAGTTCCACTGAAGCTTTCTTT.

The chain uses TRBV4-1 and TRBJ2-1, with a weak D call TRBD2 (6 bases). This CDR3 comprises 14 residues. The V and J ends lost 2 bases and 5 bases respectively, with 10 bases between them. Germline V gene sequence: CDR1 MGHRA, CDR2 YSYEKL. The CDR3 region has the DNA TGCGCCAGCAGCCAACGCGGGACGGACAATGAGCAGTTCTTC. Protein sequence: CASSQRGTDNEQFF.

The rearrangement links TRBV9 to TRBJ1-6, with a possible D match to TRBD1 (5 bases). CDR3 length equals 14 residues. CDR1 and CDR2 from the germline V gene are SGDLS and YYNGEE. V was shortened by 2 bases and J by 6 bases, with 9 bases between the two germline ends. This CDR3 reads CASSVEGLNSPLHF. CDR3 DNA sequence: TGTGCCAGCAGCGTTGAGGGGCTTAATTCACCCCTCCACTTT.

This sequence joins TRBV9 and TRBJ2-3, with D hard to call. This CDR3 contains 15 residues. Trimming stripped 1 base from V and 3 bases from J, with 12 bases between. Germline CDR1 and CDR2: SGDLS and YYNGEE. The CDR3: CASSVNSQLTDTQYF. For the CDR3, the DNA is TGTGCCAGCAGCGTAAACAGCCAGCTGACAGATACGCAGTATTTT.

The DNA of the CDR3 is TGTGCCAGCAGTTTATCTTTAGGGATAGGGAGCCATAATTCACCCCTCCACTTT. This translates into CASSLSLGIGSHNSPLHF. The chain carries TRBV28 and TRBJ1-6; unclear D gene. The CDR3 is 18 residues long. V dropped 1 base and J dropped 5 bases, with 18 bases sitting between them. Germline V gene sequence: CDR1 MDHEN, CDR2 SYDVKM.

This clone was detected once. The genes are TRBV5-5 and TRBJ2-5; 13 bases agree with TRBD2. Germline assignment: CDR1 SGHKS and CDR2 YYEKEE (reference sequence). V dropped 0 bases and J dropped 5; count of bases not matched to a gene: 13. This CDR3 contains 19 residues. CDR3 nucleotides: TGTGCCAGCAGCTTGGCCACCCCTACTAGCGGGGGGGCCGAGGAGACCCAGTACTTC. The encoded protein is CASSLATPTSGGAEETQYF. Combining the CDR3 with reference TRBV5-5 and TRBJ2-5 gives the whole variable domain DAGVTQSPTHLIKTRGQQVTLRCSPISGHKSVSWYQQVLGQGPQFIFQYYEKEERGRGNFPDRFSARQFPNYSSELNVNALLLGDSALYLCASSLATPTSGGAEETQYFGPGTRLLVL.

The CDR3 DNA follows: TGTGCCAGCAGTGAAAGCGGAGGGGAAGGTGGTAATGAAAAACTGTTTTTT. Protein: CASSESGGEGGNEKLFF. The chain has TRBV2 and TRBJ1-4, with a tentative D call TRBD1 (5 bases). The CDR3 runs to 17 residues. Germline-derived CDR1 and CDR2 are SNHLY and FYNNEI. V was pared by 2 bases and J by 4 bases, with 17 bases between.

The chain carries TRBV3-1 (or the pseudogene TRBV3-2) and TRBJ2-7; the D call may be TRBD1 or TRBD2 (6 bases each). V lost 4 bases, J lost 0 bases, and 13 bases lay in between. The CDR3 covers 15 residues. Germline V lookup: CDR1 LGHDT, CDR2 YNNKEL (reference sequence). The CDR3 DNA is TGTGCCAGCAGCCCCGAGGGGGGCTTCTCCTACGAGCAGTACTTC. Amino acid sequence: CASSPEGGFSYEQYF.

The V and J genes are TRBV3-1 (or the pseudogene TRBV3-2) and TRBJ2-1; TRBD2 matches 11 bases. The CDR3 is 14 amino acids. The V and J ends lost 8 bases and 5 bases, in that order; junction bases with no gene match: 5. Germline V gene data show CDR1 as LGHDT and CDR2 as YNNKEL (reference sequence). The CDR3 reads CASWASGGHNEQFF. CDR3 DNA: TGTGCCAGCTGGGCTAGCGGGGGGCACAATGAGCAGTTCTTC.